Listed below are T cell receptor beta chains from one sample, sequenced in a study of cytomegalovirus exposure and HLA in healthy donors. The repertoire was sequenced with immunoSEQ multiplex PCR; TCRdb's copy has only in-frame clones and lacks some. The sample holds more than 110,000 clones, 86% seen once. The sample was PBMCs. Receptors were obtained from a man aged 18 to 29 in good health and CMV-seronegative. CDR3s include the opening cysteine and the closing phenylalanine or tryptophan. The D gene is left open where the match is weak. Where a row states a size, it is once, few, many or the class of an expanded clone; other rows omit it.

DNA: TGTGCCAGTAGCTCTCTAGCGGGGGGGTACAATGAGCAGTTCTTC
CDR3: CASSSLAGGYNEQFF
J: TRBJ2-1
V: TRBV19
size: NA
D: TRBD2

DNA: TGTGCCAGCTCCGTACAGGGATACCTCTCTGGGGCCAACGTCCTGACTTTC
CDR3: CASSVQGYLSGANVLTF
J: TRBJ2-6
V: TRBV18
size: NA
D: NA

DNA: TGTGCCAGCAGTTTGAGTCCCAACACCGGGGAGCTGTTTTTT
CDR3: CASSLSPNTGELFF
J: TRBJ2-2
V: TRBV6-5
size: NA
D: NA

DNA: TGTGCCAGCAGTGTCGTTGGGGGGACGGGGGAAAAACTGTTTTTT
CDR3: CASSVVGGTGEKLFF
J: TRBJ1-4
V: TRBV27
size: NA
D: NA

DNA: TGTGCCAGCAGTGATGGGCAATTTAGCAATCAGCCCCAGCATTTT
CDR3: CASSDGQFSNQPQHF
J: TRBJ1-5
V: TRBV2
size: NA
D: NA

DNA: TGTGCCAGCAGCTTGGGCAATTCCTACGAGCAGTACTTC
CDR3: CASSLGNSYEQYF
J: TRBJ2-7
V: TRBV11-2
size: NA
D: NA

DNA: TGTGCCAGCAGCTTAGGAGGGGGCCCCGGAGAGACCCAGTACTTC
CDR3: CASSLGGGPGETQYF
J: TRBJ2-5
V: TRBV7-2
size: NA
D: TRBD1

DNA: TGCGCCAGCAGCTACCCGGGACAGGGGGCAGGCGAGCAGTACTTC
CDR3: CASSYPGQGAGEQYF
J: TRBJ2-7
V: TRBV4-1
size: NA
D: TRBD1

DNA: TGTGCCAGCAAGGCGGGGGGCCCCGGAGGCACCGGGGAGCTGTTTTTT
CDR3: CASKAGGPGGTGELFF
J: TRBJ2-2
V: TRBV2
size: NA
D: TRBD2

DNA: TGTGCCAGCTCACGGGACAGGGTCGGTAATGAGCAGTTCTTC
CDR3: CASSRDRVGNEQFF
J: TRBJ2-1
V: TRBV18
size: NA
D: TRBD1

DNA: TGTGCCAGCAGTGTTGGCAGGACGGGGGTGGGCACCGGGGAGCTGTTTTTT
CDR3: CASSVGRTGVGTGELFF
J: TRBJ2-2
V: TRBV2
size: NA
D: NA

DNA: TGTGCCAGTGGACTAGCGGGAGGGCCCCATACGCAGTATTTT
CDR3: CASGLAGGPHTQYF
J: TRBJ2-3
V: TRBV2
size: once
D: TRBD2

DNA: TGCGCCAGCAGCTTCGACTCGATCACAGATACGCAGTATTTT
CDR3: CASSFDSITDTQYF
J: TRBJ2-3
V: TRBV5-1
size: NA
D: NA

DNA: TGTGCCAGTAGTGAACAGGGGTACGAGCAGTACTTC
CDR3: CASSEQGYEQYF
J: TRBJ2-7
V: TRBV19
size: NA
D: TRBD1

DNA: TGTGCCAGTGGAGGGATGGTCCGCCACGAGCAGTACTTC
CDR3: CASGGMVRHEQYF
J: TRBJ2-7
V: TRBV27
size: NA
D: NA

DNA: TGTGCCACCAGTTTTGTACAGGGGGCAAGAGAGACCCAGTACTTC
CDR3: CATSFVQGARETQYF
J: TRBJ2-5
V: TRBV15
size: NA
D: TRBD1

DNA: TGTGCCAGCAGCGTGGAGGGCTTTCACTACGAGCAGTACTTC
CDR3: CASSVEGFHYEQYF
J: TRBJ2-7
V: TRBV9
size: NA
D: NA

DNA: TGCGCCAGCAGCCAAGACCTGGGGGCTCACAATCAGCCCCAGCATTTT
CDR3: CASSQDLGAHNQPQHF
J: TRBJ1-5
V: TRBV4-1
size: NA
D: NA

DNA: TGTGCCAGCAGCTTAGTAGCGGGAGCCGACGATGAGCAGTTCTTC
CDR3: CASSLVAGADDEQFF
J: TRBJ2-1
V: TRBV7-7
size: NA
D: TRBD2

DNA: TGTGGGGTCGGGAGGTCAACTAATGAAAAACTGTTTTTT
CDR3: CGVGRSTNEKLFF
J: TRBJ1-4
V: TRBV6-1
size: NA
D: NA

DNA: TGTGCCAGCAGTGAACCAGGGCTGTCGGAGACCCAGTACTTC
CDR3: CASSEPGLSETQYF
J: TRBJ2-5
V: TRBV6-1
size: NA
D: NA

DNA: TGTGCCAGCAGTGAAGTCGAGGGGGCACTCCTAACCGGAGATACGCAGTATTTT
CDR3: CASSEVEGALLTGDTQYF
J: TRBJ2-3
V: TRBV2
size: NA
D: TRBD1

DNA: TGTGCCAGCAGTCCTCAGGGTCGGGTCGGGGAGCTGTTTTTT
CDR3: CASSPQGRVGELFF
J: TRBJ2-2
V: TRBV6-5
size: NA
D: NA

DNA: TGCAGCGTTGAAGACCCGGGACAGGGACGGCACACTGAAGCTTTCTTT
CDR3: CSVEDPGQGRHTEAFF
J: TRBJ1-1
V: TRBV29-1
size: NA
D: TRBD1